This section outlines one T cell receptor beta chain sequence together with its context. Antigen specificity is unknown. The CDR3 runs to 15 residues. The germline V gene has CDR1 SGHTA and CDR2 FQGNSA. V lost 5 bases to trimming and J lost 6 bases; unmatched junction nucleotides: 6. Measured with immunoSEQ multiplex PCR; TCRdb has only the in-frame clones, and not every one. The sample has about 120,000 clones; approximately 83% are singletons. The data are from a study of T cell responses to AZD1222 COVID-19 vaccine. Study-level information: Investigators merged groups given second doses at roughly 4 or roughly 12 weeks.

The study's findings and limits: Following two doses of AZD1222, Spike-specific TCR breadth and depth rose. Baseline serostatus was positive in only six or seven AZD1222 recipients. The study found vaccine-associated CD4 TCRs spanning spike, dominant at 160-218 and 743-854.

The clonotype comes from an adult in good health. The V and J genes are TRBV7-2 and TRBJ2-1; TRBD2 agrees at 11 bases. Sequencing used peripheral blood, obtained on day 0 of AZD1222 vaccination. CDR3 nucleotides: TGTGCCAGCAGCATTAGCGGGGGGGCATTCAATGAGCAGTTCTTC. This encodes CASSISGGAFNEQFF.